The clone carrying this T cell receptor beta chain has just one count. This sample stems from a study of control samples from healthy donors and cancer patients. TCRdb keeps only in-frame clones here, not all; method: immunoSEQ multiplex PCR. The sample lists about 140,000 clones; approximately 86% were seen once. This CDR3 is 15 amino acids long. Germline V gives CDR1 LNHNV, CDR2 YYDKDF (reference sequence). The trim removed 0 bases at V and 4 bases at J, leaving 6 bases unmatched. The chain employs TRBV15 and TRBJ2-7, with 7 bases identical to TRBD1. The sequencing sample was made of blood. This TCR was recovered from a woman between 25 and 40 years old in good health. The CDR3 region has the DNA TGTGCCACCAGCAGAGATATGGGACAGATGTACGAGCAGTACTTC. Translated, it gives CATSRDMGQMYEQYF. The full variable domain, with the rest looked up from reference TRBV15 and TRBJ2-7, is DAMVIQNPRYQVTQFGKPVTLSCSQTLNHNVMYWYQQKSSQAPKLLFHYYDKDFNNEADTPDNFQSRRPNTSFCFLDIRSPGLGDTAMYLCATSRDMGQMYEQYFGPGTRLTVT.